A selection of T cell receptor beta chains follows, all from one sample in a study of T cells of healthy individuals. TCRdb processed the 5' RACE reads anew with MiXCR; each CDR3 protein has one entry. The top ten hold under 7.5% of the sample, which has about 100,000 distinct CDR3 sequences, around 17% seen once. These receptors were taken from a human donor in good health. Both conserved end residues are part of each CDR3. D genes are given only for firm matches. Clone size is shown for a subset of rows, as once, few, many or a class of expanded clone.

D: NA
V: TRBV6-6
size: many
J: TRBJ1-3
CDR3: CASSSPGNTIYF
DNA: TGTGCCAGCAGTTCCCCCGGAAACACCATATATTTT

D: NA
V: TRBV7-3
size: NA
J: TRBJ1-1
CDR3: CASSLVPGHTEAFF
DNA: TGTGCCAGCAGCTTGGTCCCCGGGCATACTGAAGCTTTCTTT

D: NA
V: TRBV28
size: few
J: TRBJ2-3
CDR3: CASSLSLRTGRGDTQYF
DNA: TGTGCCAGCAGTTTAAGCCTACGGACAGGGAGGGGAGATACGCAGTATTTT

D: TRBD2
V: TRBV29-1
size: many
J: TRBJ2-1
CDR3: CSVGFAGGLYNEQFF
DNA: TGCAGCGTTGGATTTGCGGGAGGGTTATACAATGAGCAGTTCTTC

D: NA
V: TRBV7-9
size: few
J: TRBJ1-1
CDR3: CASSFVENTEAFF
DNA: TGTGCCAGCAGCTTTGTAGAGAACACTGAAGCTTTCTTT

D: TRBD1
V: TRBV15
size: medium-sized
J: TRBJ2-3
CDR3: CATTDRVDTDTQYF
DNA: TGTGCCACGACGGACAGGGTGGACACAGATACGCAGTATTTT

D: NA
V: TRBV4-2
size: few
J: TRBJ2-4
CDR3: CASRSGLDAKNIQYF
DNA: TGTGCCAGCAGATCGGGACTGGACGCCAAAAACATTCAGTACTTC

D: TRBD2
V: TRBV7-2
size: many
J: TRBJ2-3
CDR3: CASSLAGRLTDTQYF
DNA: TGTGCCAGCAGCCTAGCGGGGCGGTTAACAGATACGCAGTATTTT

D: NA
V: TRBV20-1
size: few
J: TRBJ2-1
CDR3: CSGAVPPYEQFF
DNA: TGCAGTGGAGCGGTTCCACCATATGAGCAGTTCTTC

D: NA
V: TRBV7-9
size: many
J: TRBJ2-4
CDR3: CASSQRGGGKNIQYF
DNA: TGTGCCAGCAGCCAACGGGGAGGGGGCAAAAACATTCAGTACTTC

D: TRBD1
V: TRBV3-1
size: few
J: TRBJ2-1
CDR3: CASGGQGADEQFF
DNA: TGTGCCAGCGGGGGACAGGGGGCCGATGAGCAGTTCTTC

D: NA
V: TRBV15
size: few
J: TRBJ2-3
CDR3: CATTEGRVRPDTQYF
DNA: TGTGCCACGACGGAGGGTAGGGTTAGGCCGGATACGCAGTATTTT

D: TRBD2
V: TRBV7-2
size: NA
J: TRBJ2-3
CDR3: CASSLPLLAAPQYF
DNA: TGTGCCAGCAGCTTACCCCTACTAGCGGCTCCGCAGTATTTT

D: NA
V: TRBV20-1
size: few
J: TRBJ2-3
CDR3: CSARVVGDTQYF
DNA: TGCAGTGCTAGAGTCGTGGGCGATACGCAGTATTTT

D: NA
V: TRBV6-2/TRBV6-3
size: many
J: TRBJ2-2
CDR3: CASSPTSSTGELFF
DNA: TGTGCCAGCAGTCCCACCTCGTCCACCGGGGAGCTGTTTTTT

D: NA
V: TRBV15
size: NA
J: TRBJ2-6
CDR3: CATSRDGTSGANVLTF
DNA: TGTGCCACCAGCAGAGACGGGACCTCTGGGGCCAACGTCCTGACTTTC

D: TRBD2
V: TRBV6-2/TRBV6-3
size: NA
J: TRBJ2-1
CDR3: CASRPGLEGPSYNEQFF
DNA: TGTGCCAGCAGACCGGGACTAGAAGGACCCTCCTACAATGAGCAGTTCTTC

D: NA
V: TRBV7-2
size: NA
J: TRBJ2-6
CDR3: CASSLMFGANVLTF
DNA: TGTGCCAGCAGCTTAATGTTTGGGGCCAACGTCCTGACTTTC

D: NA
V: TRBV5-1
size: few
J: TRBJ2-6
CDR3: CASSFPSGANVLTF
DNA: TGCGCCAGCAGCTTCCCTTCTGGGGCCAACGTCCTGACTTTC

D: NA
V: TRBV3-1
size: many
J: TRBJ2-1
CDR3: CASTLGAYNEQFF
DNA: TGTGCCAGCACCCTCGGTGCCTACAATGAGCAGTTCTTC

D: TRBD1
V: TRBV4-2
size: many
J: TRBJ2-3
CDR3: CASSTRQGAFADTQYF
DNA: TGTGCCAGCAGCACCCGACAGGGGGCGTTCGCAGATACGCAGTATTTT

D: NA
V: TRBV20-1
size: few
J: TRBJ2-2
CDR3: CSARRIQENTGELFF
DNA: TGCAGTGCTAGACGGATACAGGAGAACACCGGGGAGCTGTTTTTT

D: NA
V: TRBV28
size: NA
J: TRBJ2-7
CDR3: CASSSQTVPPYEQYF
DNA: TGTGCCAGCAGTTCCCAGACAGTTCCCCCCTACGAGCAGTACTTC

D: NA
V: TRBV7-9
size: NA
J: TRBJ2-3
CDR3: CASSLVGSNTDTQYF
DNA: TGTGCCAGCAGCTTAGTTGGGTCGAACACAGATACGCAGTATTTT

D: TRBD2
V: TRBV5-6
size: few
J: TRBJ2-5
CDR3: CASNSGTSGRETQYF
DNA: TGTGCCAGCAACTCCGGGACTAGCGGGAGAGAGACCCAGTACTTC

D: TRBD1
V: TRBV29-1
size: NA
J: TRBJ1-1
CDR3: CSVITGGITEAFF
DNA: TGCAGCGTTATCACAGGGGGCATCACTGAAGCTTTCTTT

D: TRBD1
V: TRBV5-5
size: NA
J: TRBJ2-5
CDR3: CASSLGTALPQETQYF
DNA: TGTGCCAGCAGCCTCGGGACAGCGCTTCCCCAAGAGACCCAGTACTTC

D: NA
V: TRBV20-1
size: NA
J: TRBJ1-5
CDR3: CSAREGGGGNQPQHF
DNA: TGCAGTGCTAGAGAAGGGGGGGGCGGCAATCAGCCCCAGCATTTT

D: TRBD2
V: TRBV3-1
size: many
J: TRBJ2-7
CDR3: CASSQGTSGVGKQYF
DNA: TGTGCCAGCAGCCAAGGGACTAGCGGGGTTGGGAAGCAGTACTTC

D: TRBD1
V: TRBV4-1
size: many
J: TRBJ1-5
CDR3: CASSPNPTGTGINQPQHF
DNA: TGCGCCAGCAGCCCAAACCCCACCGGGACAGGCATCAATCAGCCCCAGCATTTT

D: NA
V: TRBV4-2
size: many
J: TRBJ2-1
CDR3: CASSQEIEQFF
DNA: TGTGCCAGCAGCCAAGAAATTGAGCAGTTCTTC

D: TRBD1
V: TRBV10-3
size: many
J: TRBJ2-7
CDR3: CAIRGTGKDEQYF
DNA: TGTGCCATCAGGGGGACAGGGAAAGACGAGCAGTACTTC

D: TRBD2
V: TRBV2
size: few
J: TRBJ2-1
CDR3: CASSEDQRDSYNEQFF
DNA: TGTGCCAGCAGTGAAGACCAGCGGGATTCCTACAATGAGCAGTTCTTC

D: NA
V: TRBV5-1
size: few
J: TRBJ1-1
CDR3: CASGYGQQNTEAFF
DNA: TGCGCCAGCGGCTACGGACAGCAGAACACTGAAGCTTTCTTT

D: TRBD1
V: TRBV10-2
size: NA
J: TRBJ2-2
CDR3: CASTTPGQVIAGELFF
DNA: TGCGCCAGCACCACCCCCGGACAGGTTATTGCCGGGGAGCTGTTTTTT

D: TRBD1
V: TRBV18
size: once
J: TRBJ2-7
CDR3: CASSLQDRGPYEQYF
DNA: TGTGCCAGCTCACTCCAGGACAGGGGGCCCTACGAGCAGTACTTC

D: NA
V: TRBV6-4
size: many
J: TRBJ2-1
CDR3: CASSRELDYNEQFF
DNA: TGTGCCAGCAGTCGGGAGTTGGACTACAATGAGCAGTTCTTC

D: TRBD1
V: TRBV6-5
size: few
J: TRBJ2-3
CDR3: CASSYGGTGTDTQYF
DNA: TGTGCCAGCAGTTACGGGGGGACAGGGACAGATACGCAGTATTTT

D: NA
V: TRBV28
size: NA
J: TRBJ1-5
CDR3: CASSLAQGLGQPQHF
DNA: TGTGCCAGCAGTTTGGCCCAGGGACTCGGGCAGCCCCAGCATTTT

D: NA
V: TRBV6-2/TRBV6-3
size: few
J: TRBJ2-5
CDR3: CASSQAHPGTQYF
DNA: TGTGCCAGCAGTCAAGCCCACCCCGGGACCCAGTACTTC

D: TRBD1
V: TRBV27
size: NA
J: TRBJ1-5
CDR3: CASSLGQGAFQPQHF
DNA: TGTGCCAGCAGTCTGGGACAGGGGGCATTTCAGCCCCAGCATTTT

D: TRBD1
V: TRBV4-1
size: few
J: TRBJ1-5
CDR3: CASSPSGTGDGQPQHF
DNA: TGCGCCAGCAGCCCCTCCGGGACAGGGGATGGTCAGCCCCAGCATTTT

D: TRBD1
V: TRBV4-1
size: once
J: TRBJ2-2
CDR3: CASSQDRVGTGVSETGELFF
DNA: TGCGCCAGCAGCCAAGATCGGGTGGGGACAGGGGTTTCAGAAACCGGGGAGCTGTTTTTT

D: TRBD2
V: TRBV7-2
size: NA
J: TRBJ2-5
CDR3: CASSFSGGKTQYF
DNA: TGTGCCAGCAGCTTTAGCGGGGGGAAGACCCAGTACTTC

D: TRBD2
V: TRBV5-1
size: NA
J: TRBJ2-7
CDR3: CASSSLAGNYEQYF
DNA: TGCGCCAGCAGCTCCTTAGCGGGGAACTACGAGCAGTACTTC

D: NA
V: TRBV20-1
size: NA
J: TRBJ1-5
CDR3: CSARDPVTGNQPQHF
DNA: TGCAGTGCTAGAGATCCAGTGACTGGCAATCAGCCCCAGCATTTT